Each of the 3 T cell receptor beta chains below was sequenced from the same sample in a study of cytomegalovirus exposure and HLA in healthy donors. Primers for the PCR totalled 60 Vbeta and 13 Jbeta. Method: immunoSEQ multiplex PCR; TCRdb's copy keeps in-frame clones and lacks some. The data contain some 200,000 clones, roughly 68% of them singletons. The sample taken for sequencing was PBMCs. The receptor source for this set is a middle-aged man in good health and CMV-seropositive.

The chain recombines TRBV10-3 with TRBJ2-7; tentatively, D is TRBD1 (6 bases). The V gene lost 2 bases and the J gene lost 4 bases, with 15 bases spanning the gap. CDR3 length: 15 amino acids. Germline CDR1 reads ENHRY; CDR2 reads SYGVKD. The CDR3 DNA reads TGTGCCATCAGTGAGGTCCGGGGCAGGGGTTACGAGCAGTACTTC. Amino acids: CAISEVRGRGYEQYF.

There are a few counts of this clone. The CDR3 DNA sequence: TGTGCCAGCAGCTGGAGGGGCGGACAGGGAGAGGCCTACGAGCAGTACTTC. This sequence encodes CASSWRGGQGEAYEQYF. V and J are TRBV11-2 and TRBJ2-7; the match to TRBD1 covers 8 bases. The germline V gene encodes CDR1 SGHAT and CDR2 FQNNGV. CDR3 length: 17 amino acids. V shed 4 bases and J 2 bases; nucleotides not matched to a gene: 13.

Note on this clone: One junction end disagrees with the germline gene, perhaps due to a read error. The genes are TRBV7-8 and TRBJ1-3, with D possibly being TRBD1 (5 bases). This CDR3 has 17 amino acids. Germline CDR1 SGHVS, CDR2 FQNEAQ. CDR3 sequence: CANSLYLQGYSGNTIYF. For the CDR3, the DNA is TGTGCCAACAGCTTATATCTGCAGGGCTATTCTGGAAACACCATATATTTT.